A selection of T cell receptor beta chains follows, all from one sample in a study of blood T cells in healthy people across ages. MiXCR was run by TCRdb on the 5' RACE reads, yielding one entry per CDR3 protein. The table shows 550,000 to 650,000 distinct CDR3 sequences, with 27% occurring only once. These records were also assigned to another study, of T cells of mothers and their children.

The sequencing sample was made of blood. The receptors come from a boy aged 2 to 10 in good health. CDR3s include the opening cysteine and the closing phenylalanine or tryptophan. Fields, in order: clone size, D gene, J gene, V gene, CDR3 DNA, CDR3 protein. The D gene is left open where the match is weak. Size is stated for part of the rows, as once, few or many counts, or as a class when the clone is expanded.

abundance: few; d_gene: TRBD1; j_gene: TRBJ1-2; v_gene: TRBV12-3/TRBV12-4; CDR3nt: TGTGCCAGCAGTTTCCGGAGGAGGGACCGACAGGGGGCTATCTATGGCTACACCTTC; CDR3aa: CASSFRRRDRQGAIYGYTF
abundance: few; d_gene: NA; j_gene: TRBJ2-5; v_gene: TRBV11-1; CDR3nt: TGTGCCAGCAGCTCCCTGGACTATCAAGAGACCCAGTACTTC; CDR3aa: CASSSLDYQETQYF
abundance: few; d_gene: NA; j_gene: TRBJ1-1; v_gene: TRBV14; CDR3nt: TGTGCCAGCAGCCCGGCTGGTCTGGGCCAGGGCACTGAAGCTTTCTTT; CDR3aa: CASSPAGLGQGTEAFF
abundance: few; d_gene: TRBD1; j_gene: TRBJ2-1; v_gene: TRBV5-8; CDR3nt: TGTGCCAGCAGCTTGGCGCCGGGACAGGGAATTGCGCCCCATTTCTTC; CDR3aa: CASSLAPGQGIAPHFF
abundance: few; d_gene: NA; j_gene: TRBJ1-1; v_gene: TRBV6-5; CDR3nt: TGTGCCAGCAGTTACGCGACAGCAAACACTGAAGCTTTCTTT; CDR3aa: CASSYATANTEAFF
abundance: NA; d_gene: NA; j_gene: TRBJ2-3; v_gene: TRBV2; CDR3nt: TGTGCCAGCAGTGAAGTGGGTTGGGACACAGATACGCAGTATTTT; CDR3aa: CASSEVGWDTDTQYF
abundance: NA; d_gene: NA; j_gene: TRBJ2-5; v_gene: TRBV5-5; CDR3nt: TGTGCCAGCAGCTTAAATTCCCCCGGGACATCAACGGGCCGGGAGACCCAGTACTTC; CDR3aa: CASSLNSPGTSTGRETQYF
abundance: few; d_gene: NA; j_gene: TRBJ2-7; v_gene: TRBV21-1; CDR3nt: TGTGCCAGCAGCATAGAGGCTGGGGACTCCTACGAGCAGTACTTC; CDR3aa: CASSIEAGDSYEQYF
abundance: NA; d_gene: TRBD2; j_gene: TRBJ2-4; v_gene: TRBV10-3; CDR3nt: TGTGCCATCAGCCCGACTAGCGGGAGAGAAGGGGGCAAAAACATTCAGTACTTC; CDR3aa: CAISPTSGREGGKNIQYF
abundance: few; d_gene: NA; j_gene: TRBJ2-3; v_gene: TRBV9; CDR3nt: TGTGCCAGCAGTTATATGGGAGATACGCAGTATTTT; CDR3aa: CASSYMGDTQYF
abundance: NA; d_gene: NA; j_gene: TRBJ2-3; v_gene: TRBV20-1; CDR3nt: TGCAGTGCTAGCTTGACGAATACGCAGTATTTT; CDR3aa: CSASLTNTQYF
abundance: once; d_gene: NA; j_gene: TRBJ1-1; v_gene: TRBV15; CDR3nt: TGTGCCACCAGCACCAACAGGAGGAACACTGAAGCTTTCTTT; CDR3aa: CATSTNRRNTEAFF
abundance: NA; d_gene: NA; j_gene: TRBJ1-1; v_gene: TRBV7-9; CDR3nt: TGTGCCAGCAGCTTATCCGCGGGCATGGACACTGAAGCTTTCTTT; CDR3aa: CASSLSAGMDTEAFF
abundance: NA; d_gene: TRBD1; j_gene: TRBJ2-7; v_gene: TRBV3-1; CDR3nt: TGTGCCAGCAGCCTAGGGGACAGGTTCTTGAGCGAGCAGTACTTC; CDR3aa: CASSLGDRFLSEQYF
abundance: NA; d_gene: TRBD1; j_gene: TRBJ1-1; v_gene: TRBV11-2; CDR3nt: TGTGCCAGCAGCTCGACAGGGGATTACACTGAAGCTTTCTTT; CDR3aa: CASSSTGDYTEAFF
abundance: few; d_gene: TRBD2; j_gene: TRBJ2-3; v_gene: TRBV9; CDR3nt: TGTGCCAGCAGCGTAGGGTCTAGCGGGGGGGCAGATACGCAGTATTTT; CDR3aa: CASSVGSSGGADTQYF
abundance: few; d_gene: TRBD1; j_gene: TRBJ2-4; v_gene: TRBV2; CDR3nt: TGTGCCAGCAGGCCGGGACAGGGGGGCATTCAGTACTTC; CDR3aa: CASRPGQGGIQYF
abundance: few; d_gene: TRBD2; j_gene: TRBJ2-2; v_gene: TRBV7-2; CDR3nt: TGTGCCAGCAGCCAAATGGCGGGAGCGATCGGGGAGCTGTTTTTT; CDR3aa: CASSQMAGAIGELFF
abundance: few; d_gene: NA; j_gene: TRBJ1-1; v_gene: TRBV27; CDR3nt: TGTGCCAGCAGTTTACGAGGTGAAGCTTTCTTT; CDR3aa: CASSLRGEAFF
abundance: few; d_gene: TRBD1; j_gene: TRBJ1-1; v_gene: TRBV29-1; CDR3nt: TGCAGCGTTGGCACAGGGGGGTCGAACACTGAAGCTTTCTTT; CDR3aa: CSVGTGGSNTEAFF
abundance: NA; d_gene: NA; j_gene: TRBJ1-1; v_gene: TRBV10-3; CDR3nt: TGTGCCATCAGCTCCCGCAGCCTGAACACTGAAGCTTTCTTT; CDR3aa: CAISSRSLNTEAFF
abundance: NA; d_gene: TRBD2; j_gene: TRBJ2-7; v_gene: TRBV2; CDR3nt: TGTGCCAGCAGTAAGCGGGGGGTCTACGAGCAGTACTTC; CDR3aa: CASSKRGVYEQYF
abundance: NA; d_gene: NA; j_gene: TRBJ1-2; v_gene: TRBV5-1; CDR3nt: TGCGCCAGCAGCGCATTCGACAACCGCTATGGCTACACCTTC; CDR3aa: CASSAFDNRYGYTF
abundance: NA; d_gene: TRBD2; j_gene: TRBJ2-3; v_gene: TRBV7-3; CDR3nt: TGTGCCAGCAGCAAAAGCGGGGGATTAGATACGCAGTATTTT; CDR3aa: CASSKSGGLDTQYF
abundance: NA; d_gene: TRBD2; j_gene: TRBJ2-1; v_gene: TRBV7-2; CDR3nt: TGTGCCAGCAGCCGACGCCCAGCGGGAGATCATGAGCAGTTCTTC; CDR3aa: CASSRRPAGDHEQFF
abundance: NA; d_gene: TRBD2; j_gene: TRBJ2-3; v_gene: TRBV5-5; CDR3nt: TGTGCCAGCAGCTTGAGAGGGACTACCGCAGCAGATACGCAGTATTTT; CDR3aa: CASSLRGTTAADTQYF
abundance: NA; d_gene: TRBD2; j_gene: TRBJ2-7; v_gene: TRBV29-1; CDR3nt: TGCAGCGTACGGGGGGTCTACGAGCAGTACTTC; CDR3aa: CSVRGVYEQYF
abundance: few; d_gene: NA; j_gene: TRBJ1-4; v_gene: TRBV6-6; CDR3nt: TGTGCCAGCAGTTACGGTAACACTGCAACTAATGAAAAACTGTTTTTT; CDR3aa: CASSYGNTATNEKLFF
abundance: NA; d_gene: TRBD2; j_gene: TRBJ2-7; v_gene: TRBV4-3; CDR3nt: TGCGCCAGCAGCCAAGCGCGGGAGGGCTACGAGCAGTACTTC; CDR3aa: CASSQAREGYEQYF
abundance: few; d_gene: NA; j_gene: TRBJ2-5; v_gene: TRBV11-2; CDR3nt: TGTGCCAGCAGCTTTGGCCCCGGGACTTATTTCGAGACCCAGTACTTC; CDR3aa: CASSFGPGTYFETQYF
abundance: NA; d_gene: NA; j_gene: TRBJ2-5; v_gene: TRBV3-1; CDR3nt: TGTGCCAGCAGCCAAGAGGGGCTAAGGGAGACCCAGTACTTC; CDR3aa: CASSQEGLRETQYF
abundance: few; d_gene: NA; j_gene: TRBJ2-5; v_gene: TRBV2; CDR3nt: TGTGCCAGCAGCCTCCAGCTAGGGACCCAGTACTTC; CDR3aa: CASSLQLGTQYF
abundance: few; d_gene: NA; j_gene: TRBJ2-7; v_gene: TRBV12-3/TRBV12-4; CDR3nt: TGTGCCAGCAGTACTCCAGGGGACCACGAGCAGTACTTC; CDR3aa: CASSTPGDHEQYF
abundance: NA; d_gene: NA; j_gene: TRBJ1-1; v_gene: TRBV18; CDR3nt: TGTGCCAGCTCACCACAGGCAGCCACTGAAGCTTTCTTT; CDR3aa: CASSPQAATEAFF
abundance: few; d_gene: NA; j_gene: TRBJ2-7; v_gene: TRBV6-5; CDR3nt: TGTGCCAGCAGTTACCTCGGGATGGACGAGCAGTACTTC; CDR3aa: CASSYLGMDEQYF
abundance: many; d_gene: NA; j_gene: TRBJ2-7; v_gene: TRBV6-5; CDR3nt: TGTGCCAGCAGTCGGCAGGGGCCATACGAGCAGTACTTC; CDR3aa: CASSRQGPYEQYF
abundance: NA; d_gene: NA; j_gene: TRBJ2-2; v_gene: TRBV6-2/TRBV6-3; CDR3nt: TGTGCCAGCAGTTACGTGAGCGCGAACACCGGGGAGCTGTTTTTT; CDR3aa: CASSYVSANTGELFF
abundance: NA; d_gene: NA; j_gene: TRBJ1-4; v_gene: TRBV6-5; CDR3nt: TGTGCCGGCAGTTACTCAGGGGTTCCTGAAAAACTGTTTTTT; CDR3aa: CAGSYSGVPEKLFF
abundance: NA; d_gene: TRBD2; j_gene: TRBJ2-7; v_gene: TRBV6-2/TRBV6-3; CDR3nt: TGTGCCAGCAGTTACCGGGCAGCGGGGGGTTACGAGCAGTACTTC; CDR3aa: CASSYRAAGGYEQYF
abundance: many; d_gene: NA; j_gene: TRBJ2-3; v_gene: TRBV7-2; CDR3nt: TGTGCCAGCAGCTTAATTAGCCGGGCCCCTGGAGATACGCAGTATTTT; CDR3aa: CASSLISRAPGDTQYF
abundance: NA; d_gene: NA; j_gene: TRBJ1-4; v_gene: TRBV5-1; CDR3nt: TGCGCCAGCAGCTTGGGGAGAGCAGACGAAAAACTGTTTTTT; CDR3aa: CASSLGRADEKLFF
abundance: NA; d_gene: TRBD2; j_gene: TRBJ2-3; v_gene: TRBV20-1; CDR3nt: TGCAGTGCTAGCGGGAGGGTCGGAGGCACAGATACGCAGTATTTT; CDR3aa: CSASGRVGGTDTQYF
abundance: few; d_gene: NA; j_gene: TRBJ1-1; v_gene: TRBV12-3/TRBV12-4; CDR3nt: TGTGCCAGCAGTTTAGGGGCCACCCGGGCGACGGCTTTCTTT; CDR3aa: CASSLGATRATAFF
abundance: few; d_gene: NA; j_gene: TRBJ2-5; v_gene: TRBV7-2; CDR3nt: TGTGCCAGCAGCTTAGACGGGGTCCAGACCCAGTACTTC; CDR3aa: CASSLDGVQTQYF
abundance: NA; d_gene: NA; j_gene: TRBJ2-1; v_gene: TRBV7-9; CDR3nt: TGTGCCAGCAGCTTAGGTCTGAGGAAAGGGAGGATTCTCAATGAGCAGTTCTTC; CDR3aa: CASSLGLRKGRILNEQFF
abundance: NA; d_gene: TRBD1; j_gene: TRBJ1-2; v_gene: TRBV29-1; CDR3nt: TGCAGCGTGGAACAGGGGAACTATGGCTACACCTTC; CDR3aa: CSVEQGNYGYTF
abundance: NA; d_gene: TRBD2; j_gene: TRBJ2-1; v_gene: TRBV7-2; CDR3nt: TGTGCCAGCAGCTCCAACCGACTAGCTTTACACTTC; CDR3aa: CASSSNRLALHF
abundance: NA; d_gene: TRBD2; j_gene: TRBJ2-1; v_gene: TRBV19; CDR3nt: TGTGCCAGTAGTACCGGACTAGCGGGGGGCAATGAGCAGTTCTTC; CDR3aa: CASSTGLAGGNEQFF
abundance: NA; d_gene: TRBD2; j_gene: TRBJ2-5; v_gene: TRBV5-1; CDR3nt: TGCGCCAGCAAGGCTAGCGGAAACCAAGAGACCCAGTACTTC; CDR3aa: CASKASGNQETQYF
abundance: NA; d_gene: TRBD2; j_gene: TRBJ2-7; v_gene: TRBV20-1; CDR3nt: TGTAGTGCTAGGGGTGTGCGGGGGACCTACGAGCAGTACTTC; CDR3aa: CSARGVRGTYEQYF
abundance: few; d_gene: TRBD1; j_gene: TRBJ2-5; v_gene: TRBV7-6; CDR3nt: TGTGCCAGCAGCTTGTGGACAGGGGATCCCCAAGAGACCCAGTACTTC; CDR3aa: CASSLWTGDPQETQYF
abundance: NA; d_gene: TRBD1; j_gene: TRBJ2-7; v_gene: TRBV27; CDR3nt: TGTGCCAGCAGTCCCGCCGCGGGACAGGGCTACGAGCAGTACTTC; CDR3aa: CASSPAAGQGYEQYF
abundance: once; d_gene: TRBD2; j_gene: TRBJ2-3; v_gene: TRBV12-3/TRBV12-4; CDR3nt: TGTGCCAGCAGTTTCGGGGGGGCTACGCAGTATTTT; CDR3aa: CASSFGGATQYF
abundance: NA; d_gene: NA; j_gene: TRBJ2-7; v_gene: TRBV6-1; CDR3nt: TGTGCCAGCAGTTGGACAGACAACTACGAGCAGTACTTC; CDR3aa: CASSWTDNYEQYF
abundance: NA; d_gene: NA; j_gene: TRBJ1-5; v_gene: TRBV6-7; CDR3nt: TGTGCCAGCTTGCGGGGCGAGGCATTCTCCCCGGGGCGAAATCAGCCCCAGCATTTT; CDR3aa: CASLRGEAFSPGRNQPQHF
abundance: NA; d_gene: TRBD1; j_gene: TRBJ1-1; v_gene: TRBV6-5; CDR3nt: TGTGCCAGCAGTTCCTGGGCGGGACAGGGGAAATTTCGGTTTATCACTGAAGCTTTCTTT; CDR3aa: CASSSWAGQGKFRFITEAFF
abundance: NA; d_gene: NA; j_gene: TRBJ2-7; v_gene: TRBV7-8; CDR3nt: TGTGCCAGCAGCGATCCCTGGGACGGCGTAGACGAGCAGTACTTC; CDR3aa: CASSDPWDGVDEQYF